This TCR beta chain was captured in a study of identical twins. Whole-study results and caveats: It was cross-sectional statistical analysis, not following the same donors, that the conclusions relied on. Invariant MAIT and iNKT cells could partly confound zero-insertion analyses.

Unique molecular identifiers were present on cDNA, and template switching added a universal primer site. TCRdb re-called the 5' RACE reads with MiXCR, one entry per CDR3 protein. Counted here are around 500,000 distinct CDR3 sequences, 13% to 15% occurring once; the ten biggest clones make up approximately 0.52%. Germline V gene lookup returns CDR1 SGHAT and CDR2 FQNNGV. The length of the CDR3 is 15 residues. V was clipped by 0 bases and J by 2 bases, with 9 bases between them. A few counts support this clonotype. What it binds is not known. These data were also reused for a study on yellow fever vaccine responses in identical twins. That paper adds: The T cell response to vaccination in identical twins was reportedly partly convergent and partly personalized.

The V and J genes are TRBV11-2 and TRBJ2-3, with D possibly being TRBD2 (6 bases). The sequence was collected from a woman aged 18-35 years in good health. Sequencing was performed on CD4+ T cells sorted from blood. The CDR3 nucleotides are TGTGCCAGCAGCTTAGAGGCGGGACCCACAGATACGCAGTATTTT. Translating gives CASSLEAGPTDTQYF. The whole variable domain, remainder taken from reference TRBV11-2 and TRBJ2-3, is EAGVAQSPRYKIIEKRQSVAFWCNPISGHATLYWYQQILGQGPKLLIQFQNNGVVDDSQLPKDRFSAERLKGVDSTLKIQPAKLEDSAVYLCASSLEAGPTDTQYFGPGTRLTVL.